The rows below give T cell receptor beta chains drawn from one sample of a study of early T cells in non-severe SARS-CoV-2 infection. TCRdb reprocessed the 5' RACE reads via MiXCR and lists one record per CDR3 protein. This sample has 25,000 to 30,000 distinct CDR3 sequences, with approximately 5.3% found just once. Sequencing was carried out using whole blood. Source of these receptors: an adult who was a healthcare worker with PCR-confirmed SARS-CoV-2 infection or an uninfected control (not recorded which). Both conserved end residues are part of each CDR3. A D gene is named only where the DNA matches it firmly. Not every row has a clone size; where given, it reads once, few, many or a size class.

V: TRBV5-1; size: few; D: -; J: TRBJ1-6; CDR3: CASSQDSYNSPLHF; DNA: TGCGCCAGCAGCCAAGACAGCTATAATTCACCCCTCCACTTT
V: TRBV3-1; size: -; D: TRBD1; J: TRBJ1-4; CDR3: CASSQSTGENEKLFF; DNA: TGTGCCAGCAGCCAATCAACAGGGGAGAATGAAAAACTGTTTTTT
V: TRBV4-3; size: many; D: -; J: TRBJ2-7; CDR3: CASSQAVGRSYEQYF; DNA: TGCGCCAGCAGCCAAGCGGTTGGCCGCAGCTACGAGCAGTACTTC
V: TRBV18; size: -; D: -; J: TRBJ2-3; CDR3: CASSPRRGRTDTQYF; DNA: TGTGCCAGCTCACCACGCAGGGGTAGGACAGATACGCAGTATTTT
V: TRBV20-1; size: many; D: TRBD2; J: TRBJ2-3; CDR3: CSAPGTSGPDTQYF; DNA: TGCAGTGCTCCCGGGACTAGCGGACCAGATACGCAGTATTTT
V: TRBV4-1; size: many; D: TRBD2; J: TRBJ2-1; CDR3: CASSDTSGRAKEDEQFF; DNA: TGCGCCAGCAGCGATACTAGCGGGAGGGCCAAGGAGGATGAGCAGTTCTTC
V: TRBV5-1; size: -; D: -; J: TRBJ2-5; CDR3: CASSLAVGEQETQYF; DNA: TGCGCCAGCAGCTTGGCAGTTGGTGAACAAGAGACCCAGTACTTC
V: TRBV29-1; size: many; D: TRBD2; J: TRBJ2-7; CDR3: CSVRGIAGGYEQYF; DNA: TGCAGCGTCCGCGGAATAGCGGGAGGCTACGAGCAGTACTTC
V: TRBV11-2; size: many; D: -; J: TRBJ2-1; CDR3: CASTPRVSSYNEQFF; DNA: TGTGCCAGCACCCCGCGAGTCAGCTCCTACAATGAGCAGTTCTTC
V: TRBV6-2/TRBV6-3; size: -; D: TRBD2; J: TRBJ2-1; CDR3: CASGLAGYNEQFF; DNA: TGTGCCAGCGGATTAGCGGGATACAATGAGCAGTTCTTC
V: TRBV7-9; size: many; D: -; J: TRBJ1-1; CDR3: CASSFPGNTEAFF; DNA: TGTGCCAGCAGCTTTCCGGGGAACACTGAAGCTTTCTTT